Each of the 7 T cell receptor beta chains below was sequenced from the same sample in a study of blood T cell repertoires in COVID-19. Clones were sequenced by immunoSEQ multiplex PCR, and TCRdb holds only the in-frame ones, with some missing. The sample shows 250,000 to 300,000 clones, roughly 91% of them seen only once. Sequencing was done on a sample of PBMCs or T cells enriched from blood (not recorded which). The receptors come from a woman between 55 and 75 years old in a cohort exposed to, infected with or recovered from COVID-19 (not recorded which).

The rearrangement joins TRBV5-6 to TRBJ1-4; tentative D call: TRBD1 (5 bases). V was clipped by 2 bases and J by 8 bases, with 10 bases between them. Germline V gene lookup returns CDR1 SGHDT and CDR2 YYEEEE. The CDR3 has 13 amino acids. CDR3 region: CASSFGEGEKLFF. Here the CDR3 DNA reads TGTGCCAGCAGCTTCGGGGAGGGGGAAAAACTGTTTTTT. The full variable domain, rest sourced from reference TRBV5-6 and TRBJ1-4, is DAGVTQSPTHLIKTRGQQVTLRCSPKSGHDTVSWYQQALGQGPQFIFQYYEEEERQRGNFPDRFSGHQFPNYSSELNVNALLLGDSALYLCASSFGEGEKLFFGSGTQLSVL.

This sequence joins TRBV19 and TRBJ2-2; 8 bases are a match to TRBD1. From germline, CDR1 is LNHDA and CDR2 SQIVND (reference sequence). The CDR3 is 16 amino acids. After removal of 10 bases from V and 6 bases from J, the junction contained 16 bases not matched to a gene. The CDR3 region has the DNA TGTGCCACTTCAGGGGGCTGGGCCTCCAACCCCGGGGAGCTGTTTTTT. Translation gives CATSGGWASNPGELFF.

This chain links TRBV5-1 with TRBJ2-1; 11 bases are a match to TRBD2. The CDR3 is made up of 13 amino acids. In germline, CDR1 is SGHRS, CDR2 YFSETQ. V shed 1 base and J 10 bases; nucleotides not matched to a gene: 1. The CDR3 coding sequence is TGCGCCAGCAGCTTGATAGCGGGAGGGGAGCAGTTCTTC. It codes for CASSLIAGGEQFF.

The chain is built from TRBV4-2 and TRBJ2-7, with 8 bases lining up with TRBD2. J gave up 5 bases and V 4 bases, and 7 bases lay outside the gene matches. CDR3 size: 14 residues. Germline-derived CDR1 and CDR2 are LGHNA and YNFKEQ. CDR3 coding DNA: TGTGCCAGCAGCCTTGGACTAGCCGGCGACGAGCAGTACTTC. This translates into CASSLGLAGDEQYF.

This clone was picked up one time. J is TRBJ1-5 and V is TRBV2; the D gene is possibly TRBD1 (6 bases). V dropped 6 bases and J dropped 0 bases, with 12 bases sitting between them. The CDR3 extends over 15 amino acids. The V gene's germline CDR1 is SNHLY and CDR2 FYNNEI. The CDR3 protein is CASRFRTDSNQPQHF. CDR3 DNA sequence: TGTGCCAGCAGGTTCCGGACAGATAGCAATCAGCCCCAGCATTTT.

CDR3: CASSGRLGTSGRKSYNEQFF. As DNA, the CDR3 is TGTGCCAGCAGCGGACGACTTGGGACTAGCGGGAGGAAGTCCTACAATGAGCAGTTCTTC. This chain links TRBV2 with TRBJ2-1, with 15 bases that match TRBD2. Per the germline V gene, CDR1 is SNHLY and CDR2 is FYNNEI. V lost 6 bases and J lost 1; bases outside the gene matches: 13. There are 20 residues in the CDR3. The entire variable domain, with the rest obtained from reference TRBV2 and TRBJ2-1, is as follows: EPEVTQTPSHQVTQMGQEVILRCVPISNHLYFYWYRQILGQKVEFLVSFYNNEISEKSEIFDDQFSVERPDGSNFTLKIRSTKLEDSAMYFCASSGRLGTSGRKSYNEQFFGPGTRLTVL.

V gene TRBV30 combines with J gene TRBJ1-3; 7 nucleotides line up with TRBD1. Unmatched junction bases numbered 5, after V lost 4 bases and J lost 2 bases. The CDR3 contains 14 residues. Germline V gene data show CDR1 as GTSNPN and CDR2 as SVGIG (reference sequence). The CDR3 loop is CAWMAGTAGNTIYF. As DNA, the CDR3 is TGTGCCTGGATGGCCGGGACAGCTGGAAACACCATATATTTT.